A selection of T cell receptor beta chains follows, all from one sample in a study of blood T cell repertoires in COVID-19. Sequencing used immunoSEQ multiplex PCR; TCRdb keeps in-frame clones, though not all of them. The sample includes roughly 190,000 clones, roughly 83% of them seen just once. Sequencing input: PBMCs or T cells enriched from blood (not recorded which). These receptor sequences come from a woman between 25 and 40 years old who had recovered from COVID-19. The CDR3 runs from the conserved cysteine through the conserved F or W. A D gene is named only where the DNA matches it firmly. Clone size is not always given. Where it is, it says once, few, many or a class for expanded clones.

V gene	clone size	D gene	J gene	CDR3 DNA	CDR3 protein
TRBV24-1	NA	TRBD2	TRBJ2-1	TGTGCCACCAGTGAGGGGGCGGTACTAGCGGGAGCCTACAATGAGCAGTTCTTC	CATSEGAVLAGAYNEQFF
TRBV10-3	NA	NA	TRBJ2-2	TGTGCCATCAGTGGAGGGGGCGGGAAGAACACCGGGGAGCTGTTTTTT	CAISGGGGKNTGELFF
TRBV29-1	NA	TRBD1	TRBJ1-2	TGCAGCTCGGGGACAGGGGACGTTAACTATGGCTACACCTTC	CSSGTGDVNYGYTF
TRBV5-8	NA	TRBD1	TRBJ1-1	TGTGCCAGCAGTCTGGGGACAGGGAAGAACACTGAAGCTTTCTTT	CASSLGTGKNTEAFF
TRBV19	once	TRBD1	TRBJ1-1	TGTGCCAGTAGTCCGGGCGGGACAGTCACTGAAGCTTTCTTT	CASSPGGTVTEAFF
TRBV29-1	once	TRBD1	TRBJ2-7	TGCAGCGTTGAGAGGACAGGATTCTACGAGCAGTACTTC	CSVERTGFYEQYF
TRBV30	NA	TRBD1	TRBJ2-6	TGTGCCTGGGCTACAGGGGCTGGGGCCAACGTCCTGACTTTC	CAWATGAGANVLTF
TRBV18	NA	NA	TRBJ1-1	TGTGCCAGCTCACCTACAGGACAACGGAACACTGAAGCTTTCTTT	CASSPTGQRNTEAFF
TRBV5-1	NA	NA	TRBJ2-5	TGCGCCAGCAGCTTGGTGTCGGGGGAACAAGAGACCCAGTACTTC	CASSLVSGEQETQYF
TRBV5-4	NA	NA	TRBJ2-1	TGTGCCAGCAGCATCGACTGGCCCCCTTACAATGAGCAGTTCTTC	CASSIDWPPYNEQFF
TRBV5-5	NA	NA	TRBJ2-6	TGTGCCAGCAGCTTGGCCCGGTCCTCTGGGGCCAACGTCCTGACTTTC	CASSLARSSGANVLTF
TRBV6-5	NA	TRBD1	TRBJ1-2	TGTGCCAGCTGTTTAACAGGGGCTAACTATGGCTACACCTTC	CASCLTGANYGYTF
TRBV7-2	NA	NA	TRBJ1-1	TGTGCCAGCAGCTTAGATCTGGGCCGCACTGAAGCTTTCTTT	CASSLDLGRTEAFF
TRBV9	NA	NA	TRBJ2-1	TGTGCCAGCAGCGTAGGTCACTACAATGAGCAGTTCTTC	CASSVGHYNEQFF
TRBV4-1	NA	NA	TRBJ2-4	TGCGCCAGCAGCCAACAGAAACGAAACATTCAGTACTTC	CASSQQKRNIQYF
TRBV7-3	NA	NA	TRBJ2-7	TGTGCCAGCAGCTTGGGGGGGCCAGGGCTCCACGAGCAGTACTTC	CASSLGGPGLHEQYF
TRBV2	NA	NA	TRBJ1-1	TGTGCCAGCCTTCTGGACACCAAGGGGAACACTGAAGCTTTCTTT	CASLLDTKGNTEAFF
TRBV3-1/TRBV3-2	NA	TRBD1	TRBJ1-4	TGTGCCAGCAGCCAAGTGGGACAGGGGCTGTTTTTT	CASSQVGQGLFF
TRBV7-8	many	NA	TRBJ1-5	TGTGCCAGCAGCTTAGAGACAGGCCTCTGGCAGCCCCAGCATTTT	CASSLETGLWQPQHF
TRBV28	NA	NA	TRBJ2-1	TGTGCCAGCACCTCCCTAATCGCGTATTCCTACAATGAGCAGTTCTTC	CASTSLIAYSYNEQFF
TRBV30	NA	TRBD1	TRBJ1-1	TGTGCCCGCCGGGGACAGCAAAACACTGAAGCTTTCTTT	CARRGQQNTEAFF
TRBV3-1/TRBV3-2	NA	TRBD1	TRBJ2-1	TGTGCCAGCAGCCGCTCCGGGACAGTCCCCTACAATGAGCAGTTCTTC	CASSRSGTVPYNEQFF
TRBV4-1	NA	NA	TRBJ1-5	TGCGCCAGCAGCCAAGATCTCCAGGGCCGAAATCAGCCCCAGCATTTT	CASSQDLQGRNQPQHF
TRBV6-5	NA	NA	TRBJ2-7	TGTGCCAGCATCCAACGAGGAACAGGTTACTACGAGCAGTACTTC	CASIQRGTGYYEQYF
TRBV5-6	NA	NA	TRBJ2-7	TGTGCCAGCAGCTTGGCGCCAGGGGCCTACGAGCAGTACTTC	CASSLAPGAYEQYF
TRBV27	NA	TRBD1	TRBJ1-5	TGTGCCAGCAGTCCACAGGGGAATCAGCCCCAGCATTTT	CASSPQGNQPQHF